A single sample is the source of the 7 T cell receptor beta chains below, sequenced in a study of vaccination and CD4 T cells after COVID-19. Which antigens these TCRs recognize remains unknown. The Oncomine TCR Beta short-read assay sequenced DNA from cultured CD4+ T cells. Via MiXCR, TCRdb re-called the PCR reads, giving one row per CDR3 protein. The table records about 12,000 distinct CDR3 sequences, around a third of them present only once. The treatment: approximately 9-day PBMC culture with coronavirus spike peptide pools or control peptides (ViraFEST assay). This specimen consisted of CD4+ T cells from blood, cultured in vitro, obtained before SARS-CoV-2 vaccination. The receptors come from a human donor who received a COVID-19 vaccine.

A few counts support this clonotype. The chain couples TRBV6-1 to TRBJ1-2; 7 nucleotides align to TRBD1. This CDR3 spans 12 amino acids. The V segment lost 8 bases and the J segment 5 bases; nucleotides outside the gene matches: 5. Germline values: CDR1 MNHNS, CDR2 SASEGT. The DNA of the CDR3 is TGTGCCAGCGGGGACAGCCGATATGGCTACACCTTC. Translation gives CASGDSRYGYTF.

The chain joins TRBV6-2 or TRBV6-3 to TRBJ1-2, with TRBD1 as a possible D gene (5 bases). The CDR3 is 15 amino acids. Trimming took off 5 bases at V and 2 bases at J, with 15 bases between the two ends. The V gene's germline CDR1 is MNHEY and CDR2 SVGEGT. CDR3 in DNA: TGTGCCAGCAGTAGAGCGGGTCCAGGGAACTATGGCTACACCTTC. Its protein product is CASSRAGPGNYGYTF.

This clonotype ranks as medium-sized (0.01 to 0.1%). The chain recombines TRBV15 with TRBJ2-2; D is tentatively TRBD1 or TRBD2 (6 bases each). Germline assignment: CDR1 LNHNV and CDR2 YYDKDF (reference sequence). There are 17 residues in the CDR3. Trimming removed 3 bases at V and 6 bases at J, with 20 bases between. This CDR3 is CATSSHDRGARAGELFF. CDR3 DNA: TGTGCCACCAGCAGCCACGATAGGGGGGCGAGGGCCGGGGAGCTGTTTTTT.

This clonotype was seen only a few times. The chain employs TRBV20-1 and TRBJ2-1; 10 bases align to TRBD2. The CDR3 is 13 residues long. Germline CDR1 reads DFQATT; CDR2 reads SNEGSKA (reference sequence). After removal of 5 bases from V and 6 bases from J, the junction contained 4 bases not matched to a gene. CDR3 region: CSAERGGFNEQFF. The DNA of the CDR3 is TGCAGTGCTGAGCGGGGGGGCTTCAATGAGCAGTTCTTC.

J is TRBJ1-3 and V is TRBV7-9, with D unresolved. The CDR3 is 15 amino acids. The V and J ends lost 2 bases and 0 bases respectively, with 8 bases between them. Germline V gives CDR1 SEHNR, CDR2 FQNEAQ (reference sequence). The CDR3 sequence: CASSLSGGSGNTIYF. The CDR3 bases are TGTGCCAGCAGCTTATCAGGCGGCTCTGGAAACACCATATATTTT.

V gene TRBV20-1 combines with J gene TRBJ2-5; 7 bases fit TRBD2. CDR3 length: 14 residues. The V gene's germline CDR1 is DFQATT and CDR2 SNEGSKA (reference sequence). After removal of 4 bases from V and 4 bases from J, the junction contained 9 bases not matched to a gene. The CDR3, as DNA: TGCAGTGCTATACCGGGCCCGGGAGGAGAGACCCAGTACTTC. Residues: CSAIPGPGGETQYF.

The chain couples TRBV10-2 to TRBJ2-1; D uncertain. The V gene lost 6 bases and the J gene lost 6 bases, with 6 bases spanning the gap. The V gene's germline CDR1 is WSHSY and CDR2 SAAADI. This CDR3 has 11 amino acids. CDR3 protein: CASSPANEQFF. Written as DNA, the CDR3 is TGCGCCAGCAGCCCCGCCAATGAGCAGTTCTTC.